This TCR beta chain was recorded in a study of T-cell memory formation after mild COVID-19. Of note for this clonotype: What it binds is not known.

Constant-segment-primed 5'RACE gave TCR alpha and TCR beta cDNA libraries with sample barcodes and UMIs. One entry per CDR3 protein results from TCRdb running MiXCR on the 5' RACE reads. The sample shows roughly 370,000 distinct CDR3 sequences, about 17% of them seen only once. Looked up from germline, CDR1 is MNHEY and CDR2 is SVGEGT. The ends were cut back, 7 bases at V and 0 bases at J, with 9 bases in the middle. The CDR3 has 13 residues. The study's findings and limits: CD8+ contracting clones occupied EMRA, while CD4+ ones occupied mainly CM and EM. Clones that contracted from day 15 to 85 had balanced CD4/CD8; later expanders were CD4+ biased.

Sequenced input: PBMCs or a T cell subset sorted from them (not recorded which). This TCR came from a man younger than 30 who had mild COVID-19 (a few samples of this study predate the infection). Cell type and time point are not known. The rearrangement uses TRBV6-2 or TRBV6-3 and TRBJ1-2; D is possibly TRBD1 (6 bases). The CDR3 sequence is CASTDRANYGYTF. The CDR3 nucleotides are TGTGCCAGCACGGACAGAGCTAACTATGGCTACACCTTC.